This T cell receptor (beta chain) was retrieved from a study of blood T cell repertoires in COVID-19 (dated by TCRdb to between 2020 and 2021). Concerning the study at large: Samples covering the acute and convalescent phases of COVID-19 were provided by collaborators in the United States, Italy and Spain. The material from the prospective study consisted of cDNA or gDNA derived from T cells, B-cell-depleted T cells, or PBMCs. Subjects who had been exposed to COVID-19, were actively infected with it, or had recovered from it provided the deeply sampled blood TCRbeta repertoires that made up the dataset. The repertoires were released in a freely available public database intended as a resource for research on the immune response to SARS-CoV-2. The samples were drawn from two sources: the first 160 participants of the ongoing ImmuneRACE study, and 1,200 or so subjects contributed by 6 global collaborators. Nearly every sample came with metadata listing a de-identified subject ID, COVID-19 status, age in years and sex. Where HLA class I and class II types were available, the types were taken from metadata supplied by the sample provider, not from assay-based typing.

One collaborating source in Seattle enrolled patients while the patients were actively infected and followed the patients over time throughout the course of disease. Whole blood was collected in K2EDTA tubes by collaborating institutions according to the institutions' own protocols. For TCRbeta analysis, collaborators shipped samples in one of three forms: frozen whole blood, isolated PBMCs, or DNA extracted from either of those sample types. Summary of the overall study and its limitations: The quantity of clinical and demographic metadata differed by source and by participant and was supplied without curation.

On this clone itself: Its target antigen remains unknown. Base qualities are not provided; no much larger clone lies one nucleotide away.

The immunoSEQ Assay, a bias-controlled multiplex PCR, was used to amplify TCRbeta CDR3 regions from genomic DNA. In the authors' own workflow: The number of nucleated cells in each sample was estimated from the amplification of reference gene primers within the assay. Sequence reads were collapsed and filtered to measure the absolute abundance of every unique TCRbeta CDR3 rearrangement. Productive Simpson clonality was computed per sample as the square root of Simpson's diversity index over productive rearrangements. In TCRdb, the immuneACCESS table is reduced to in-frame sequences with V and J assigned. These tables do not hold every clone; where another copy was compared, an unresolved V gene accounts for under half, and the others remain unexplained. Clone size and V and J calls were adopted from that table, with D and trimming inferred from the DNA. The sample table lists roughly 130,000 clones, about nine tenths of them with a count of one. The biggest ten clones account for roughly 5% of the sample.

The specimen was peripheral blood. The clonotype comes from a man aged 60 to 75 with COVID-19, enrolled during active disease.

The nucleotides are TGTGCCAGCTCCCGAAAACCGGACAGGCTCGTCGAGCAGTACTTC. Its coded protein is CASSRKPDRLVEQYF. The sequence joins TRBV6-5 to TRBJ2-7; 7 of the junction bases match TRBD1. For this chain, trimming is 8 bases at the V end and 6 bases at the J end, and the number of junction bases without a gene match is 16. The germline V gene encodes CDR1 MNHEY and CDR2 SVGAGI. Inclusive of the bounding cysteine and phenylalanine, the CDR3 is 15 residues long. This entry keeps only the CDR3 DNA: 45 bases, framed from base 1.